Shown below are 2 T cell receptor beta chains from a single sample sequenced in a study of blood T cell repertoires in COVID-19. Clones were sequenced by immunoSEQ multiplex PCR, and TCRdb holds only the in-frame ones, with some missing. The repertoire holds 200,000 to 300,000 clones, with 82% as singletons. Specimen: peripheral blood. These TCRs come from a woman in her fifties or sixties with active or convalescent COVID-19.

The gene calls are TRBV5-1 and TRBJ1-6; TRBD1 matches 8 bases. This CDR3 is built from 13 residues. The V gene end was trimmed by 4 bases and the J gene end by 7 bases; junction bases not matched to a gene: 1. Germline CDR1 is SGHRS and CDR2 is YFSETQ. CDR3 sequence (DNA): TGCGCCAGCAGCGACAGGGGAAATTCACCCCTCCACTTT. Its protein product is CASSDRGNSPLHF.

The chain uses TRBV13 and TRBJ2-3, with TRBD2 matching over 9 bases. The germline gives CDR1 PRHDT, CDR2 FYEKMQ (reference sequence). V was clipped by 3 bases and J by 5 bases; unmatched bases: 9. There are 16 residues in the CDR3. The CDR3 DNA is TGTGCCAGCAGCTTTCGCGGCGGGGGGGCAGGAGATACGCAGTATTTT. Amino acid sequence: CASSFRGGGAGDTQYF.